A single sample is the source of the 24 T cell receptor beta chains below, sequenced in a study of blood T cell repertoires in COVID-19. Assay: immunoSEQ multiplex PCR; the TCRdb copy retains only in-frame clones and omits some. The table shows roughly 150,000 clones, with under 90% occurring only once. What was sequenced was PBMCs or T cells enriched from blood (not recorded which). The receptors derive from a woman aged 45-65 years who had recovered from COVID-19.

The rearrangement links TRBV11-3 to TRBJ2-1, with 7 bases that match TRBD2. Germline CDR1 is SGHNT and CDR2 is YENEEA. Losses at the gene ends were 5 bases for V and 6 bases for J; bases not matched to a gene: 7. The CDR3 has 14 amino acids. The CDR3 spells CASSPLAGVNEQFF. In DNA, the CDR3 is TGTGCCAGCAGCCCCCTGGCGGGAGTCAATGAGCAGTTCTTC.

The rearrangement uses TRBV7-9 and TRBJ1-3; no clear D. Germline-derived CDR1 and CDR2 are SEHNR and FQNEAQ (reference sequence). The V gene lost 6 bases and the J gene lost 0 bases, with 18 bases spanning the gap. The CDR3 loop spans 17 amino acids. The CDR3 nucleotides are TGTGCCAGCAGTCACCCACGAGGAATCACCTCTGGAAACACCATATATTTT. Its protein product is CASSHPRGITSGNTIYF. The full variable domain, with the rest looked up from reference TRBV7-9 and TRBJ1-3, is DTGVSQNPRHKITKRGQNVTFRCDPISEHNRLYWYRQTLGQGPEFLTYFQNEAQLEKSRLLSDRFSAERPKGSFSTLEIQRTEQGDSAMYLCASSHPRGITSGNTIYFGEGSWLTVV.

The chain has TRBV3-1 (or the pseudogene TRBV3-2) and TRBJ1-4; weak D call: TRBD1 (5 bases). The CDR3 covers 15 residues. V was cut by 0 bases and J by 8 bases, with 13 bases left in between. From germline, CDR1 is LGHDT and CDR2 YNNKEL (reference sequence). DNA for the CDR3: TGTGCCAGCAGCCAAGATCACTCCAGACAGGAAAAACTGTTTTTT. It is translated as CASSQDHSRQEKLFF.

This sequence joins TRBV5-1 and TRBJ1-2, with a tentative D call TRBD1 (6 bases). This CDR3 has 16 amino acids. The V end was cut by 4 bases, the J end by 3 bases, with 19 bases between. Germline CDR1 is SGHRS and CDR2 is YFSETQ. This CDR3 reads CASSPVEGQPYYGYTF. In DNA form, the CDR3 reads TGCGCCAGCAGCCCCGTCGAAGGACAGCCTTACTATGGCTACACCTTC.

The chain carries TRBV11-2 and TRBJ2-1, with a possible D match to TRBD1 (6 bases). Germline values: CDR1 SGHAT, CDR2 FQNNGV. This CDR3 region has 14 residues. Trimming shortened V by 8 bases and J by 0 bases, and 11 bases separated the two germline ends. The CDR3 sequence: CASCRDTSYNEQFF. The CDR3 DNA reads TGTGCCAGCTGCCGGGACACCTCCTACAATGAGCAGTTCTTC.

The chain has TRBV7-2 and TRBJ1-2, with unresolved D. CDR3 length equals 13 residues. Trimming cost V 2 bases and J 6 bases, with 10 bases left between them. Looked up from germline, CDR1 is SGHTA and CDR2 is FQGNSA. The DNA for the CDR3 is TGTGCCAGCAGCTTAAATAAGATAGATGGCTACACCTTC. Residues: CASSLNKIDGYTF.

The chain links TRBV18 to TRBJ1-5; D might be TRBD1 (6 bases). Germline V lookup: CDR1 KGHSH, CDR2 LQKENI. V shed 3 bases and J shed 7 bases, with 13 bases lying between them. The CDR3 consists of 14 residues. CDR3 residues: CASSPPGEGQPQHF. The CDR3 DNA reads TGTGCCAGCTCACCCCCAGGGGAGGGACAGCCCCAGCATTTT. Using reference TRBV18 and TRBJ1-5 for the parts outside the CDR3, the full variable domain is NAGVMQNPRHLVRRRGQEARLRCSPMKGHSHVYWYRQLPEEGLKFMVYLQKENIIDESGMPKERFSAEFPKEGPSILRIQQVVRGDSAAYFCASSPPGEGQPQHFGDGTRLSIL.

This sequence joins TRBV7-2 and TRBJ2-1; a possible D gene is TRBD1 (6 bases). Germline CDR1 is SGHTA and CDR2 is FQGNSA. The ends were cut back, 3 bases at V and 9 bases at J, with 9 bases in the middle. CDR3 length: 12 amino acids. The CDR3 loop is CASSLRGGEQFF. As DNA, the CDR3 is TGTGCCAGCAGCTTGCGAGGGGGTGAGCAGTTCTTC.

V is TRBV7-2 and J is TRBJ1-2; tentatively, D is TRBD1 (6 bases). The CDR3 is 15 amino acids. Germline CDR1 SGHTA, CDR2 FQGNSA. Trimming shortened V by 5 bases and J by 5 bases, and 18 bases separated the two germline ends. The DNA for the CDR3 is TGTGCCAGCAGCCCCCTAGGGGGGGGAGGGTATGGCTACACCTTC. It encodes CASSPLGGGGYGYTF.

The chain combines TRBV7-3 with TRBJ1-6; D uncertain. Germline CDR1 and CDR2: SGHTA and FQGTGA. The V end lost 2 bases, the J end lost 8 bases, and 19 bases lay between the germline ends. This CDR3 comprises 17 residues. The DNA of the CDR3 is TGTGCCAGCAGCTTATCCCCCCGACATACCGGGGATTCACCCCTCCACTTT. This gives the protein CASSLSPRHTGDSPLHF.

The chain recombines TRBV11-3 with TRBJ2-3; possible D gene TRBD2, 5 bases. The CDR3 has 14 residues. Trimming left V 5 bases short and J 4 bases short, with 13 bases between. CDR1 and CDR2 (germline): SGHNT, YENEEA. The CDR3: CASSISDVSDTQYF. DNA of the CDR3: TGTGCCAGCAGCATTAGCGATGTCTCAGATACGCAGTATTTT.

The V gene is TRBV7-9, the J gene TRBJ1-6; D call uncertain. Germline CDR1 SEHNR, CDR2 FQNEAQ (reference sequence). V was pared by 5 bases and J by 8 bases, with 13 bases between. The CDR3 spans 14 residues. For the CDR3, the DNA is TGTGCCAGCAGCGTACAGTCTGACCATTCACCCCTCCACTTT. This translates into CASSVQSDHSPLHF. The full variable domain, with the rest looked up from reference TRBV7-9 and TRBJ1-6, is DTGVSQNPRHKITKRGQNVTFRCDPISEHNRLYWYRQTLGQGPEFLTYFQNEAQLEKSRLLSDRFSAERPKGSFSTLEIQRTEQGDSAMYLCASSVQSDHSPLHFGNGTRLTVT.

V usage is TRBV5-1 and J usage is TRBJ2-5, with 10 bases aligning to TRBD2. The CDR3 has 18 residues. Germline trimming cut 0 bases from V and 2 bases from J; bases unmatched to any gene: 10. Germline lookup yields CDR1 SGHRS and CDR2 YFSETQ. The CDR3 DNA reads as TGCGCCAGCAGCTTGGGACACGGGCTAGCGGGGGAACAAGAGACCCAGTACTTC. It encodes CASSLGHGLAGEQETQYF.

The chain employs TRBV27 and TRBJ2-5; 12 bases are a match to TRBD2. V lost 3 bases to trimming and J lost 4 bases; unmatched junction nucleotides: 3. The CDR3 contains 15 residues. CDR1 and CDR2 from the germline V gene are MNHEY and SMNVEV (reference sequence). The DNA of the CDR3 is TGTGCCAGCAGTTTCCGGACTAGCGGGGTAGAGACCCAGTACTTC. Its translation: CASSFRTSGVETQYF.

V and J are TRBV2 and TRBJ2-6; 7 bases agree with TRBD2. V was clipped by 7 bases and J by 2 bases; unmatched bases: 5. This CDR3 is built from 15 residues. CDR1 and CDR2 (germline): SNHLY, FYNNEI. The CDR3: CASTGGGAGANVLTF. DNA for the CDR3: TGTGCCAGCACCGGCGGGGGTGCTGGGGCCAACGTCCTGACTTTC.

V is TRBV7-9 and J is TRBJ1-2; D might be TRBD1 (6 bases). V lost 5 bases and J lost 1, with 14 bases in between. Germline CDR1 is SEHNR and CDR2 is FQNEAQ (reference sequence). CDR3 size: 15 residues. The CDR3 sequence: CASSTPDSSNYGYTF. As DNA, the CDR3 is TGTGCCAGCAGCACCCCGGACAGCAGTAACTATGGCTACACCTTC. Variable domain in full (rest from reference TRBV7-9 and TRBJ1-2): DTGVSQNPRHKITKRGQNVTFRCDPISEHNRLYWYRQTLGQGPEFLTYFQNEAQLEKSRLLSDRFSAERPKGSFSTLEIQRTEQGDSAMYLCASSTPDSSNYGYTFGSGTRLTVV.

The table lists this clone with a few counts. V and J are TRBV7-2 and TRBJ1-6; maybe TRBD1 (6 bases). V lost 1 base and J lost 9, with 13 bases in between. CDR3 length: 15 residues. Germline V gene lookup returns CDR1 SGHTA and CDR2 FQGNSA. CDR3 nucleotides: TGTGCCAGCAGCTTAGTGCAGGGGAAGGGTTCACCCCTCCACTTT. Amino acids: CASSLVQGKGSPLHF.

The genes are TRBV2 and TRBJ1-4, with D maybe TRBD1 (5 bases). The length of the CDR3 is 15 residues. V gave up 6 bases and J gave up 5 bases, with 16 bases separating them. Germline V gene data show CDR1 as SNHLY and CDR2 as FYNNEI. CDR3 loop: CASSQTGLGNEKLFF. The CDR3 DNA reads TGTGCCAGCAGCCAAACAGGTCTCGGAAATGAAAAACTGTTTTTT. Full variable domain (missing parts from reference TRBV2 and TRBJ1-4): EPEVTQTPSHQVTQMGQEVILRCVPISNHLYFYWYRQILGQKVEFLVSFYNNEISEKSEIFDDQFSVERPDGSNFTLKIRSTKLEDSAMYFCASSQTGLGNEKLFFGSGTQLSVL.

The chain carries TRBV19 and TRBJ1-4; D gene unclear. Deletions cut 5 bases from V and 5 bases from J, with 12 bases between. The CDR3 sequence is 14 residues long. The germline gives CDR1 LNHDA, CDR2 SQIVND (reference sequence). The CDR3 coding sequence is TGTGCCAGTAGTTTGACATCCCTCAATGAAAAACTGTTTTTT. This codes for CASSLTSLNEKLFF.

The chain employs TRBV15 and TRBJ2-1; 9 nucleotides line up with TRBD2. The CDR3 spans 15 residues. V was clipped by 1 base and J by 2 bases; unmatched bases: 0. CDR1 and CDR2 from the germline V gene are LNHNV and YYDKDF (reference sequence). CDR3 region: CATSRVAGAYNEQFF. The CDR3 DNA reads as TGTGCCACCAGCAGAGTAGCGGGAGCCTACAATGAGCAGTTCTTC.

The chain has TRBV19 and TRBJ2-1; 7 bases are a match to TRBD2. The CDR3 sequence is 15 residues long. V dropped 4 bases and J dropped 6; count of bases not matched to a gene: 9. Germline CDR1 and CDR2: LNHDA and SQIVND (reference sequence). CDR3 nucleotides: TGTGCCAGTAGTACGACCGGGACTACTGGCAATGAGCAGTTCTTC. Encoded protein: CASSTTGTTGNEQFF.

The chain links TRBV9 to TRBJ2-1; 8 bases agree with TRBD2. CDR3 size: 15 residues. Germline values: CDR1 SGDLS, CDR2 YYNGEE. V trimming: 1 base; J trimming: 4 bases; junction bases outside the gene matches: 4. CDR3 amino acids: CASSVRLAGYNEQFF. CDR3 nucleotides: TGTGCCAGCAGCGTAAGGCTAGCGGGTTACAATGAGCAGTTCTTC.

This rearrangement joins TRBV4-3 to TRBJ2-7, with 13 bases identical to TRBD2. V trimming: 3 bases; J trimming: 6 bases; junction bases outside the gene matches: 5. The CDR3 has 15 amino acids. Germline CDR1 LGHNA, CDR2 YSLEER. The CDR3 sequence is CASSHGLAGVVEQYF. CDR3 nucleotides: TGCGCCAGCAGCCACGGACTAGCGGGAGTTGTCGAGCAGTACTTC.

The chain joins TRBV7-3 to TRBJ2-1; 10 bases agree with TRBD2. The V gene end was trimmed by 1 base and the J gene end by 6 bases; junction bases not matched to a gene: 6. CDR3 size: 16 residues. Germline-derived CDR1 and CDR2 are SGHTA and FQGTGA. The CDR3 is CASSLMPSGGPNEQFF. The CDR3 coding sequence is TGTGCCAGCAGCTTAATGCCTAGCGGGGGACCCAATGAGCAGTTCTTC.